The TCR beta chain described here comes from a study of shared clonotypes between healthy human individuals. Per the germline V gene, CDR1 is GTSNPN and CDR2 is SVGIG (reference sequence). This CDR3 contains 16 residues. The V end was cut by 2 bases, the J end by 1 base, with 17 bases between. The method was immunoSEQ multiplex PCR; TCRdb's version includes in-frame clones alone and lacks a portion of them. Here the sample spans 2 million to 3 million clones, 90% to 95% being singletons. V usage is TRBV30 and J usage is TRBJ1-1; D is undetermined. This TCR derives from a man aged 18 to 29 in good health. Sequencing was carried out using naive CD4+ T cells sorted from blood. The subset is: CD45RA+ positively selected. CDR3 protein: CAWSNGPAGTNTEAFF. The DNA for the CDR3 is TGTGCCTGGAGTAACGGTCCGGCGGGTACGAACACTGAAGCTTTCTTT. The full variable domain, with the rest looked up from reference TRBV30 and TRBJ1-1, is SQTIHQWPATLVQPVGSPLSLECTVEGTSNPNLYWYRQAAGRGLQLLFYSVGIGQISSEVPQNLSASRPQDRQFILSSKKLLLSDSGFYLCAWSNGPAGTNTEAFFGQGTRLTVV.